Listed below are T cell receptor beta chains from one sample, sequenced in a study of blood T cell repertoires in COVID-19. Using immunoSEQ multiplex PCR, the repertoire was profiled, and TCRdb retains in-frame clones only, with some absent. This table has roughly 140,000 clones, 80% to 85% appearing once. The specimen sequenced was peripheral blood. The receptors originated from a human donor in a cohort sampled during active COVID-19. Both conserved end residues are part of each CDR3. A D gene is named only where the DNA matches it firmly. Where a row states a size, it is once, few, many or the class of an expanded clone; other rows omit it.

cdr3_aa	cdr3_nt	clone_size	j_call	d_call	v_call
CASSMGALGEQYF	TGTGCCAGTAGTATGGGGGCGCTCGGCGAGCAGTACTTC	NA	TRBJ2-7	NA	TRBV19
CASSNRVREEGGGKLFF	TGTGCCAGCAGCAACCGCGTCCGGGAGGAGGGTGGGGGAAAACTGTTTTTT	NA	TRBJ1-4	NA	TRBV7-9
CASSTGGGFEQFF	TGTGCCAGTAGTACAGGGGGAGGTTTTGAGCAGTTCTTC	NA	TRBJ2-1	NA	TRBV19
CASSVGGIRNTIYF	TGTGCCAGCAGCGTAGGGGGCATTCGAAACACCATATATTTT	NA	TRBJ1-3	NA	TRBV9
CASSSDLTGRIAKNIQYF	TGTGCCAGCAGCTCCGATCTGACAGGGAGAATAGCCAAAAACATTCAGTACTTC	few	TRBJ2-4	TRBD1	TRBV5-6
CASSLSTGGSYEQYF	TGCGCCAGCAGCTTAAGCACAGGGGGCTCCTACGAGCAGTACTTC	NA	TRBJ2-7	TRBD1	TRBV5-1
CASSPYINRVGNQPQHF	TGTGCCAGCAGCCCATATATAAACAGGGTCGGCAATCAGCCCCAGCATTTT	NA	TRBJ1-5	NA	TRBV27
CASSPVRGSYEQYF	TGTGCCAGCAGCCCCGTTCGGGGGTCCTACGAGCAGTACTTC	NA	TRBJ2-7	NA	TRBV3-1/TRBV3-2
CASSQLAGVHYEQYF	TGTGCCAGCAGCCAGCTTGCGGGGGTACACTACGAGCAGTACTTC	NA	TRBJ2-7	TRBD2	TRBV5-5
CASSPGGRLYNEQFF	TGCGCCAGCAGCCCCGGGGGACGGCTATACAATGAGCAGTTCTTC	NA	TRBJ2-1	NA	TRBV4-1
CASSVGGVKGEETQYF	TGTGCCAGCAGCGTAGGGGGGGTAAAAGGCGAGGAGACCCAGTACTTC	NA	TRBJ2-5	NA	TRBV9
CASSLGQTGAFF	TGTGCCAGCAGCTTAGGCCAGACGGGAGCTTTCTTT	NA	TRBJ1-1	NA	TRBV7-9
CASRSYRSRTDTQYF	TGTGCCAGCAGGAGCTACAGGTCCCGCACAGATACGCAGTATTTT	NA	TRBJ2-3	NA	TRBV28
CASRCTSGTNSPRETQYF	TGCGCCAGCAGATGTACTTCCGGGACAAACTCACCCCGGGAGACCCAGTACTTC	once	TRBJ2-5	NA	TRBV10-1
CASSLWQGTNGYTF	TGTGCCAGCAGTTTATGGCAGGGAACAAATGGCTACACCTTC	NA	TRBJ1-2	NA	TRBV28
CASSSTVGYSGANVLTF	TGCGCCAGCAGCTCGACAGTTGGTTACTCTGGGGCCAACGTCCTGACTTTC	NA	TRBJ2-6	NA	TRBV5-1
CASSLTGTGVNTEAFF	TGTGCCAGCAGCTTAACCGGTACAGGGGTGAACACTGAAGCTTTCTTT	NA	TRBJ1-1	TRBD1	TRBV7-3
CASSLVRGGGDSSYNSPLHF	TGTGCCAGCAGCTTGGTTAGAGGAGGTGGAGATAGCTCCTATAATTCACCCCTCCACTTT	NA	TRBJ1-6	NA	TRBV5-8
CASSTGEDTEAFF	TGTGCCAGCAGTACAGGGGAAGACACTGAAGCTTTCTTT	NA	TRBJ1-1	TRBD1	TRBV6-5
CASISDRVVETQYF	TGTGCCAGCATATCGGACAGGGTGGTGGAGACCCAGTACTTC	NA	TRBJ2-5	TRBD1	TRBV2
CAISESQGPGELFF	TGTGCCATCAGTGAGTCACAGGGACCCGGGGAGCTGTTTTTT	NA	TRBJ2-2	NA	TRBV10-3
CAISGSGTNEKLFF	TGTGCCATCAGTGGCTCGGGAACTAATGAAAAACTGTTTTTT	NA	TRBJ1-4	NA	TRBV10-3
CASSQELSGGNSNIQYF	TGCGCCAGCAGCCAAGAACTTAGCGGGGGGAACTCGAACATTCAGTACTTC	NA	TRBJ2-4	TRBD2	TRBV4-1
CASSARSFAGTQYF	TGTGCCAGCAGCGCCAGGAGTTTCGCGGGTACGCAGTATTTT	NA	TRBJ2-3	NA	TRBV9
CASSLGGATNSPLHF	TGCGCCAGCAGCTTGGGTGGGGCGACTAATTCACCCCTCCACTTT	few	TRBJ1-6	NA	TRBV5-1
CASSWRGGAEAFF	TGTGCCAGCAGCTGGAGGGGGGGAGCTGAAGCTTTCTTT	NA	TRBJ1-1	NA	TRBV5-4
CASTQMDRGLNEQYF	TGTGCCAGCACCCAGATGGACAGGGGGCTCAACGAGCAGTACTTC	NA	TRBJ2-7	TRBD1	TRBV2
CASANPHGRRGTQYF	TGCGCCAGCGCAAACCCCCACGGGCGGCGCGGGACGCAGTATTTT	NA	TRBJ2-3	NA	TRBV4-1
CASSPRGEGYTF	TGTGCCAGCTCACCACGAGGAGAAGGCTACACCTTC	NA	TRBJ1-2	NA	TRBV18
CASSRKAGGILDEQYF	TGTGCCAGCAGCAGGAAAGCGGGGGGGATTCTCGACGAGCAGTACTTC	NA	TRBJ2-7	TRBD2	TRBV5-6
CASSQVRAPAGNTIYF	TGTGCCAGCAGCCAAGTCCGAGCCCCGGCTGGAAACACCATATATTTT	NA	TRBJ1-3	NA	TRBV14
CASSSNRGDRQPQHF	TGTGCCAGCAGTAGCAACCGGGGGGACAGGCAGCCCCAGCATTTT	NA	TRBJ1-5	TRBD1	TRBV6-6
CASSVGPSYEQYF	TGCGCCAGCAGCGTTGGGCCCTCCTACGAGCAGTACTTC	NA	TRBJ2-7	NA	TRBV5-1
CASSWQNTEAFF	TGTGCCAGTAGTTGGCAGAACACTGAAGCTTTCTTT	NA	TRBJ1-1	NA	TRBV19
CASRVAGTGSYEQYF	TGCGCCAGCAGGGTAGCCGGGACAGGGTCCTACGAGCAGTACTTC	NA	TRBJ2-7	TRBD1	TRBV5-1
CASSAQGSNQPQHF	TGTGCCAGCAGCGCACAGGGCTCCAATCAGCCCCAGCATTTT	NA	TRBJ1-5	NA	TRBV6-5
CASSLRDRLNEKLFF	TGTGCCAGCAGCTTAAGGGACAGGCTTAATGAAAAACTGTTTTTT	NA	TRBJ1-4	TRBD1	TRBV7-2
CASSYKTGVAGNTIYF	TGTGCCAGCAGCTACAAAACAGGGGTCGCCGGAAACACCATATATTTT	NA	TRBJ1-3	TRBD1	TRBV11-2
CASSLGDRGNQPQHF	TGTGCCAGCAGCTTGGGGGACAGGGGCAATCAGCCCCAGCATTTT	few	TRBJ1-5	TRBD1	TRBV5-6